This T cell receptor beta chain was retrieved from a study of cytomegalovirus exposure and HLA in healthy donors. The table came from immunoSEQ multiplex PCR; TCRdb's copy has only in-frame clones and leaves some out. In the table there are approximately 64,000 clones, roughly 91% of which are singletons. The sequence derives from a woman between 18 and 30 years old in good health and CMV-seronegative. The sample was PBMCs.

The CDR3 coding sequence is TGTGCCAGCAGCCGAGACGGACTAGCGGCGAACACCGGGGAGCTGTTTTTT. This codes for CASSRDGLAANTGELFF. The chain is built from TRBV4-2 and TRBJ2-2; the match to TRBD2 covers 10 bases. The germline V gene has CDR1 LGHNA and CDR2 YNFKEQ. CDR3 length: 17 residues. J lost 0 bases, V lost 4 bases, and 5 bases had no gene match.